Below are 25 T cell receptor beta chains sequenced from a single sample in a study of blood T cell repertoires in COVID-19 (dated by TCRdb to the early 2020s). Library prep was done by the immunoSEQ multiplex PCR assay. The immuneACCESS repertoire file appears here via TCRdb, limited to in-frame rearrangements. These files lack a portion of the clones; in checked studies, under half of the deficit traces to unresolved V genes, and the cause of the others is not known. The sample contains about 86,000 clones, over 80% of them found a single time. The ten top clones hold 30% to 35% of the sample. The sequenced material came from peripheral blood. The origin of the receptors is a woman of 80 years or more with active or convalescent COVID-19.

This chain connects TRBV24-1 to TRBJ1-2, with 9 bases matching TRBD1. Germline CDR1 is KGHDR and CDR2 is SFDVKD. After removal of 4 bases from V and 7 bases from J, the junction contained 9 bases not matched to a gene. This CDR3 comprises 15 residues. CDR3 coding DNA: TGTGCCACCAGTGAGGGGGGACAGGGAAGAGTTGGCTACACCTTC. It codes for CATSEGGQGRVGYTF.

As DNA, the CDR3 is TGTGCCAGTAGTAAAACTCCGGGACAGGGATACACCGGGGAGCTGTTTTTT. Translation gives CASSKTPGQGYTGELFF. The chain links TRBV19 to TRBJ2-2; 9 bases align to TRBD1. This CDR3 spans 17 amino acids. Trimming took 4 bases from V and 3 from J; bases not matched to a gene: 9. The V gene's germline CDR1 is LNHDA and CDR2 SQIVND (reference sequence).

This clone was detected only once. The chain has TRBV7-8 and TRBJ2-1; D is uncertain. Germline CDR1 SGHVS, CDR2 FQNEAQ. CDR3 length equals 16 residues. Trimming cost V 4 bases and J 8 bases, with 21 bases left between them. CDR3 protein: CASSSIIRTRIDEQFF. CDR3 coding DNA: TGTGCCAGCAGCTCCATCATACGAACAAGAATCGATGAGCAGTTCTTC.

The rearrangement uses TRBV10-2 and TRBJ1-5, with D perhaps matching TRBD1 (6 bases). Germline values: CDR1 WSHSY, CDR2 SAAADI. This CDR3 spans 16 amino acids. The V end lost 0 bases, the J end lost 0 bases, and 9 bases lay between the germline ends. CDR3 in DNA: TGCGCCAGCAGTGAGTCGAGGGGGTATAGCAATCAGCCCCAGCATTTT. This codes for CASSESRGYSNQPQHF.

The genes are TRBV19 and TRBJ2-6; 9 bases line up with TRBD1. Looked up from germline, CDR1 is LNHDA and CDR2 is SQIVND (reference sequence). The CDR3 runs 18 residues. The V gene end was trimmed by 4 bases and the J gene end by 0 bases; junction bases not matched to a gene: 7. The CDR3 nucleotides read TGTGCCAGTAGTAGCCCCGGGACAGGGTCCTCTGGGGCCAACGTCCTGACTTTC. Residues: CASSSPGTGSSGANVLTF. The entire variable domain, with the rest obtained from reference TRBV19 and TRBJ2-6, is as follows: DGGITQSPKYLFRKEGQNVTLSCEQNLNHDAMYWYRQDPGQGLRLIYYSQIVNDFQKGDIAEGYSVSREKKESFPLTVTSAQKNPTAFYLCASSSPGTGSSGANVLTFGAGSRLTVL.

This chain uses TRBV6-1 with TRBJ2-7, with TRBD1 matching over 8 bases. Trimming at V came to 0 bases and at J to 6 bases, leaving 10 bases not matched to a gene. Germline V gene data show CDR1 as MNHNS and CDR2 as SASEGT. This CDR3 contains 16 residues. The CDR3 DNA follows: TGTGCCAGCAGTGAAGCGCGGTGGCAGGGGGCATTCGAGCAGTACTTC. This encodes CASSEARWQGAFEQYF.

The sample holds one count of this clone. The chain recombines TRBV6-4 with TRBJ1-4; tentative D call: TRBD1 (5 bases). The V end lost 5 bases, the J end lost 8 bases, and 18 bases lay between the germline ends. The CDR3 consists of 15 residues. Germline V lookup: CDR1 MRHNA, CDR2 SNTAGT. CDR3: CASSQELGQGEKLFF. In DNA, the CDR3 is TGTGCCAGCAGTCAAGAGCTTGGACAAGGGGAAAAACTGTTTTTT.

V is TRBV19 and J is TRBJ2-3; possible D gene TRBD2, 7 bases. The V gene's germline CDR1 is LNHDA and CDR2 SQIVND (reference sequence). The CDR3 sequence is 15 residues long. V lost 5 bases and J lost 0, with 12 bases in between. The CDR3 DNA reads TGTGCCAGTAGTCCCGGGGGGACAAGCACAGATACGCAGTATTTT. Translation gives CASSPGGTSTDTQYF.

V usage is TRBV11-2 and J usage is TRBJ2-3, with TRBD2 identical over 10 bases. The CDR3 consists of 14 residues. Germline V gives CDR1 SGHAT, CDR2 FQNNGV. V shed 5 bases, J shed 4 bases, and the junction held 3 bases outside the gene matches. CDR3 sequence: CASSRTSGPDTQYF. In DNA, the CDR3 is TGTGCCAGCAGCCGGACTAGCGGTCCAGATACGCAGTATTTT.

Remarks on this clone: The same CDR3 is also encoded by other DNA sequences in this sample. The chain joins TRBV19 to TRBJ1-5; D might be TRBD1 (5 bases). The CDR3 is made up of 15 amino acids. Germline CDR1 reads LNHDA; CDR2 reads SQIVND (reference sequence). Trimming removed 3 bases from V and 6 bases from J, with 15 bases in between. CDR3 nucleotides: TGTGCCAGTAGTATTGGGGGGGGATCGGGTCAGCCCCAGCATTTT. Amino acids: CASSIGGGSGQPQHF.

The chain joins TRBV5-4 to TRBJ2-5; D is undetermined. The CDR3 contains 12 residues. Germline V gene sequence: CDR1 SGHNT, CDR2 YYREEE (reference sequence). The germline V and J ends were trimmed by 0 bases and 5 bases, with 5 bases remaining between them. CDR3 sequence reads: CASSLDWETQYF. The CDR3 nucleotides are TGTGCCAGCAGCTTGGACTGGGAGACCCAGTACTTC.

This chain connects TRBV2 to TRBJ1-6; 10 bases fit TRBD1. The V and J ends lost 2 bases and 7 bases, in that order; junction bases with no gene match: 5. Germline-derived CDR1 and CDR2 are SNHLY and FYNNEI. The CDR3 is made up of 16 amino acids. The DNA for the CDR3 is TGTGCCAGCAGTGAACTGGGACAGGGGATCAATTCACCCCTCCACTTT. Amino acid sequence: CASSELGQGINSPLHF.

The CDR3 DNA reads TGTGCCAGCAGCCCACAGGCCTACAATGAGCAGTTCTTC. Protein: CASSPQAYNEQFF. The chain is built from TRBV28 and TRBJ2-1, with D tentatively TRBD1 (5 bases). Trimming stripped 6 bases from V and 2 bases from J, with 8 bases between. CDR3 size: 13 residues. Germline CDR1 MDHEN, CDR2 SYDVKM.

V and J are TRBV9 and TRBJ2-7, with a possible D match to TRBD1 (5 bases). The V end lost 0 bases, the J end lost 3 bases, and 16 bases lay between the germline ends. Per the germline V gene, CDR1 is SGDLS and CDR2 is YYNGEE. CDR3 length: 16 residues. As DNA, the CDR3 is TGTGCCAGCAGCGTAGACTGGGAAGGGGCTCTCTACGAGCAGTACTTC. Protein sequence: CASSVDWEGALYEQYF.

This chain links TRBV7-9 with TRBJ2-7, with D possibly matching TRBD2 (6 bases). This CDR3 has 16 amino acids. V shed 5 bases and J shed 4 bases, with 21 bases lying between them. From germline, CDR1 is SEHNR and CDR2 FQNEAQ (reference sequence). The CDR3 nucleotides read TGTGCCAGCAGCGCGGGACCCTTACAAAACGGGTACGAGCAGTACTTC. Amino acids: CASSAGPLQNGYEQYF.

The V gene is TRBV3-1 (or the pseudogene TRBV3-2), the J gene TRBJ2-1; 9 bases are a match to TRBD1. Germline CDR1 and CDR2: LGHDT and YNNKEL (reference sequence). This CDR3 has 16 amino acids. With V trimmed by 1 base and J by 6 bases, 7 bases remained unmatched. The CDR3 sequence is CASSQAGQGDGNEQFF. CDR3 DNA: TGTGCCAGCAGCCAAGCGGGACAGGGAGATGGCAATGAGCAGTTCTTC.

This chain links TRBV29-1 with TRBJ2-3; 11 positions match TRBD2. The CDR3 consists of 16 residues. V dropped 0 bases and J dropped 5; count of bases not matched to a gene: 7. Germline V gene data show CDR1 as SQVTM and CDR2 as ANQGSEA. This CDR3 is CSVEDWASGRQDTQYF. CDR3 in DNA: TGCAGCGTTGAAGATTGGGCTAGCGGGAGGCAAGATACGCAGTATTTT.

This chain links TRBV6-4 with TRBJ2-6; 10 nucleotides line up with TRBD1. The junction had 13 bases not matched to a gene; V was cut back by 5 bases and J by 0 bases. CDR3 length: 20 amino acids. The germline gives CDR1 MRHNA, CDR2 SNTAGT. The CDR3 here is CASSTPRTGGGRSGANVLTF. The CDR3 DNA reads TGTGCCAGCAGTACACCCCGGACAGGGGGAGGCCGCTCTGGGGCCAACGTCCTGACTTTC.

V is TRBV29-1 and J is TRBJ2-3; 16 bases agree with TRBD2. The J segment lost 4 bases and the V segment lost 6 bases, leaving 7 bases of the junction unmatched. This CDR3 is built from 16 residues. In germline, CDR1 is SQVTM, CDR2 ANQGSEA. DNA for the CDR3: TGCAGCGTGACCGGGACTAGCGGGGGGGTGGCAGATACGCAGTATTTT. Translation: CSVTGTSGGVADTQYF.

This clone was seen more than once but under ten times. The rearrangement links TRBV5-1 to TRBJ2-1; D remains ambiguous. This CDR3 region has 13 residues. The germline V gene encodes CDR1 SGHRS and CDR2 YFSETQ. The V end was cut by 1 base, the J end by 5 bases, with 7 bases between. This CDR3 is CASSLSSNNEQFF. DNA of the CDR3: TGCGCCAGCAGCTTGTCCAGTAACAATGAGCAGTTCTTC.

The rearrangement links TRBV28 to TRBJ1-2, with 8 bases lining up with TRBD1. With V trimmed by 3 bases and J by 7 bases, 10 bases remained unmatched. The germline gives CDR1 MDHEN, CDR2 SYDVKM. The CDR3 extends over 15 amino acids. CDR3 coding DNA: TGTGCCAGCAGTTTTGCCTTAGGGACAGGCATTGGCTACACCTTC. This translates into CASSFALGTGIGYTF.

V usage is TRBV11-3 and J usage is TRBJ2-7, with D perhaps TRBD1 (5 bases). Trimming took 0 bases from V and 0 from J, leaving 12 bases between them. The CDR3 covers 16 residues. The germline V gene has CDR1 SGHNT and CDR2 YENEEA. CDR3 sequence reads: CASSLDGARSSYEQYF. CDR3 in DNA: TGTGCCAGCAGCTTAGATGGGGCGAGGAGCTCCTACGAGCAGTACTTC.

The J gene is TRBJ2-7, the V gene TRBV28; 14 nucleotides line up with TRBD2. The CDR3 loop spans 14 amino acids. The V gene's germline CDR1 is MDHEN and CDR2 SYDVKM. Unmatched junction bases numbered 5, after V lost 8 bases and J lost 5 bases. In nucleotides, the CDR3 is TGTGCCAGCGAACGGACTAGCGGGAGGCACGAGCAGTACTTC. Translating it yields CASERTSGRHEQYF.

The chain carries TRBV9 and TRBJ2-2, with 7 bases identical to TRBD1. Germline-derived CDR1 and CDR2 are SGDLS and YYNGEE. V dropped 0 bases and J dropped 0; count of bases not matched to a gene: 2. CDR3 size: 16 residues. This CDR3 is CASSVGQGANTGELFF. Written as DNA, the CDR3 is TGTGCCAGCAGCGTAGGGCAGGGGGCGAACACCGGGGAGCTGTTTTTT.

V and J are TRBV27 and TRBJ1-6, with 7 bases that match TRBD1. Germline CDR1 reads MNHEY; CDR2 reads SMNVEV (reference sequence). The length of the CDR3 is 14 residues. With 6 bases clipped from V and 10 bases from J, the junction kept 9 bases outside the gene matches. The CDR3 coding sequence is TGTGCCAGCAGGCCTGGGACAGCCGCCTCACCCCTCCACTTT. Its protein product is CASRPGTAASPLHF.